This TCR beta chain emerged from a study of T cell responses to AZD1222 COVID-19 vaccine (dated by TCRdb to 2020 to 2023). General notes on the study: A total of 233 trial participants underwent TCR sequencing, of whom some 210 received two doses of AZD1222 and some 25 received two doses of the MenACWY control vaccine. Trial participants were enrolled by age into 18-55, 56-69 and 70-plus year subgroups, with approximately 150, 30 and 60 TCR-sequenced participants respectively. Paper-wide results and their limitations: Conclusions about previously exposed vaccinees were limited because only a handful of AZD1222 recipients were SARS-CoV-2 seropositive at baseline. Participants were mostly white British and included more females than males, and it was suggested by the authors that clonal diversity may have been underestimated. Because no day 14 peak-response samples were available, repertoires were characterized only after the peak T cell response. In the small 56-69-year group, the increase in depth fell short of significance, most likely because of low power. Vaccine-associated CD4 TCRs spanned the whole spike protein, with dominant responses in regions 160-218 and 743-854. After two AZD1222 doses, spike-specific TCR breadth and depth were significantly higher than at day 0 and than in MenACWY recipients. Nearly half of unique spike-specific TCRs reportedly recognized epitopes outside regions mutated in the B.1.351 and B.1.1.7 variants.

The time point label for this specimen denotes: about 28 days (+/-7) after the second vaccine dose. AZD1222 recipients given second doses at about 4 weeks or at about 12 weeks were pooled, since spike-specific TCR depth and breadth were not found to differ between the two schedules. The vaccinee samples were drawn from two UK trials, COV001 and COV002, one of which was a single-blind randomized controlled phase 2/3 trial testing AZD1222 (ChAdOx1 nCoV-19) in healthy adults. For TCRbeta chain sequencing, PBMC samples from trial participants were taken at day 0 and at day 28 after the second dose. Trimming takes 3 bases from V and 0 bases from J, and the germline ends sit 9 bases apart. The germline V gene specifies MGHDK as CDR1 and SYGVNS as CDR2. Inclusive of the bounding cysteine and phenylalanine, the CDR3 is 14 residues long. The sequence is cut down to CDR3 DNA, 42 bases in frame from base 1.

The CDR3 regions of human TCRbeta chains were analyzed by immunosequencing. In the original analysis: Repertoire TCRs were matched against a reference library of SARS-CoV-2-specific TCRs generated with the MIRA antigen-specificity platform. Breadth was defined as the fraction of unique TCRs that were SARS-CoV-2-associated. Depth was defined as the fraction of total T cells that were SARS-CoV-2-associated. Using the MIRA data, each spike-specific TCR was mapped to the spike region that the TCR reacts to and placed in a CD4 or CD8 class. Log10-transformed breadth and depth values were compared by one-way ANOVA with Sidak's multiple comparisons tests. TCRdb re-hosts the immuneACCESS table, in-frame sequences only. Its copies lack some clones; in the studies checked, an unresolved V gene accounts for under half of them, and the cause for the rest is not known. The V and J calls and clone size were taken over from that table, and D and trimming were inferred from the DNA. Here the sample has about 170,000 clones; around 90% occur a single time. The top ten clones comprise 1.1% of the sample.

To note about this clone: Its antigen is not yet known. The input lacks base qualities; no much larger clone sits a single base away.

The TCR was taken from an adult who received the AZD1222 COVID-19 vaccine. The chain is made from TRBV25-1 and TRBJ2-7; the D gene identity is not certain. Material: peripheral blood, obtained 28 days after the second AZD1222 dose. The CDR3 in this case is CASSDATSSYEQYF. The nucleotide sequence reads TGTGCCAGCAGTGACGCGACATCCTCCTACGAGCAGTACTTC.